The sequence of this TCR beta chain was determined in a study of blood T cell repertoires in COVID-19. For the study at large: Specimens from acute and convalescent COVID-19 originated in the United States, Italy and Spain. PBMCs, B-cell-depleted T cells, or T cells were the source of the cDNA or gDNA that made up the material.

Trimming removed 5 bases from V and 5 bases from J; junction bases left unmatched: 2. CDR3 length: 15 amino acids. Germline V gene lookup returns CDR1 SGHTA and CDR2 FQGNSA. As processed by the authors: Researchers report that nucleated cell counts were estimated from reference gene primer amplification. Clones were sequenced by immunoSEQ multiplex PCR, and TCRdb holds only the in-frame ones, with some missing. V and J calls and clone size are copied from that table; D and trimming were computed from the DNA. Found here are roughly 300,000 clones, around four fifths of them singletons; the top ten hold roughly 1.2%.

The chain has TRBV7-2 and TRBJ2-2, with 13 bases aligning to TRBD2. The sequencing input was peripheral blood. The TCR sequence derives from a woman between 50 and 59 years old with acute or convalescent COVID-19. CDR3 nucleotides: TGTGCCAGCAGCCCGGGACTAGCGGGGACCGGGGAGCTGTTTTTT. As protein: CASSPGLAGTGELFF.